These 21 T cell receptor beta chains came from one sample sequenced in a study of blood T cell repertoires in COVID-19. The table came from immunoSEQ multiplex PCR; TCRdb's copy has only in-frame clones and leaves some out. This repertoire shows 140,000 or so clones, 85% to 90% found once; its top ten account for around 8.3%. The sample consisted of peripheral blood. The source of these receptors is a woman in her 50s with active or convalescent COVID-19.

The CDR3 loop is CASIPGQYNSPLHF. CDR3 DNA sequence: TGTGCCAGCATTCCGGGACAGTATAATTCACCCCTCCACTTT. The V call is TRBV28, the J call TRBJ1-6, with 7 bases fitting TRBD1. In germline, CDR1 is MDHEN, CDR2 SYDVKM. CDR3 length equals 14 residues. After removal of 7 bases from V and 4 bases from J, the junction contained 4 bases not matched to a gene.

The gene calls are TRBV11-2 and TRBJ1-3; 8 bases are shared with TRBD1. Germline V gene sequence: CDR1 SGHAT, CDR2 FQNNGV. V was clipped by 5 bases and J by 0 bases; unmatched bases: 3. The CDR3 is 15 amino acids. The CDR3 nucleotides read TGTGCCAGCAGCCAAACAGGGGGCTCTGGAAACACCATATATTTT. Its protein product is CASSQTGGSGNTIYF.

The chain couples TRBV5-3 to TRBJ1-5, with D perhaps TRBD1 (6 bases). TRBV5-3 is an ORF; its function is uncertain. There are 17 residues in the CDR3. Trimming took 4 bases from V and 2 from J, leaving 19 bases between them. CDR3: CARSLGTGFVGNQPQHF. As DNA, the CDR3 is TGTGCCAGAAGCCTGGGAACAGGGTTTGTTGGCAATCAGCCCCAGCATTTT.

J is TRBJ2-6 and V is TRBV5-1; D is perhaps TRBD1 (6 bases). Germline CDR1 is SGHRS and CDR2 is YFSETQ. Trimming cost V 0 bases and J 4 bases, with 8 bases left between them. This CDR3 contains 15 residues. The CDR3 DNA is TGCGCCAGCAGCTTGGCAGGGGCCGGGGCCAACGTCCTGACTTTC. Amino acids: CASSLAGAGANVLTF.

The chain links TRBV5-1 to TRBJ1-1; 7 bases map to TRBD1. This CDR3 is built from 14 residues. Per the germline V gene, CDR1 is SGHRS and CDR2 is YFSETQ. Trimming cost V 0 bases and J 4 bases; bases outside gene matches: 3. CDR3 sequence reads: CASSLAGGVTEAFF. CDR3 bases: TGCGCCAGCAGCTTGGCAGGGGGAGTCACTGAAGCTTTCTTT.

This clone was seen once. The chain recombines TRBV18 with TRBJ2-3, with 11 bases identical to TRBD1. The length of the CDR3 is 17 residues. V shed 6 bases and J 5 bases; nucleotides not matched to a gene: 13. Germline loops: CDR1 KGHSH, CDR2 LQKENI. This chain's CDR3 is CASSANRGQGAGDTQYF. CDR3 sequence (DNA): TGTGCCAGCTCGGCCAACCGCGGACAGGGGGCGGGAGATACGCAGTATTTT.

The chain carries TRBV2 and TRBJ1-3; D is possibly TRBD1 (6 bases). CDR1 is SNHLY, CDR2 FYNNEI, per germline. There are 15 residues in the CDR3. The V gene lost 5 bases and the J gene lost 4 bases, with 15 bases spanning the gap. DNA for the CDR3: TGTGCCAGCAGTCTTGACAGGTTGGACGGAAACACCATATATTTT. Its translation: CASSLDRLDGNTIYF.

The rearrangement uses TRBV4-3 and TRBJ1-1; TRBD1 aligns across 10 bases. Per germline, CDR1 LGHNA and CDR2 YSLEER. V lost 1 base to trimming and J lost 4 bases; unmatched junction nucleotides: 9. This CDR3 has 17 residues. The CDR3 coding sequence is TGCGCCAGCAGCCAAGGGCCCTACCGGACAGGGGGCACTGAAGCTTTCTTT. Its protein product is CASSQGPYRTGGTEAFF.

The CDR3 here is CASSSGGWSEQYF. CDR3 nucleotide sequence: TGTGCCAGCAGTTCAGGGGGCTGGAGCGAGCAGTACTTC. V and J are TRBV12-3 or TRBV12-4 and TRBJ2-7, with 8 bases that match TRBD1. The CDR3 has 13 amino acids. V lost 4 bases and J lost 6; bases outside the gene matches: 5.

V usage is TRBV6-5 and J usage is TRBJ2-7; the match to TRBD1 covers 10 bases. Trimming cost V 5 bases and J 3 bases; bases outside gene matches: 7. The CDR3 has 15 amino acids. Per germline, CDR1 MNHEY and CDR2 SVGAGI. The CDR3 DNA follows: TGTGCCAGCAGTCCTAGGACAGGGGGGATCTACGAGCAGTACTTC. Translated: CASSPRTGGIYEQYF.

This sequence joins TRBV11-2 and TRBJ2-7; D not resolved. The CDR3 covers 12 residues. Per the germline V gene, CDR1 is SGHAT and CDR2 is FQNNGV. The V end lost 2 bases, the J end lost 2 bases, and 4 bases lay between the germline ends. The CDR3 nucleotides are TGTGCCAGCAGCTTACCTCCCTACGAGCAGTACTTC. Protein: CASSLPPYEQYF.

V is TRBV9 and J is TRBJ2-5, with 8 nucleotides matching TRBD2. The CDR3 covers 15 residues. The germline V gene has CDR1 SGDLS and CDR2 YYNGEE. The ends lost 4 bases at V and 2 bases at J; junction bases unmatched: 7. As DNA, the CDR3 is TGTGCCAGCAGCCTCGGGCTAGCGGGTCAAGAGACCCAGTACTTC. It is translated as CASSLGLAGQETQYF.

This sequence joins TRBV7-9 and TRBJ1-3; D unresolved. Trimming shortened V by 4 bases and J by 0 bases, and 16 bases separated the two germline ends. Germline CDR1 SEHNR, CDR2 FQNEAQ (reference sequence). There are 17 residues in the CDR3. The chain's CDR3 is CASSSDSERNSGNTIYF. The DNA for the CDR3 is TGTGCCAGCAGCTCAGATAGCGAAAGGAACTCTGGAAACACCATATATTTT.

This chain uses TRBV7-9 with TRBJ1-1; maybe TRBD1 (5 bases). CDR3 size: 14 residues. The V gene's germline CDR1 is SEHNR and CDR2 FQNEAQ (reference sequence). The V end lost 3 bases, the J end lost 0 bases, and 8 bases lay between the germline ends. CDR3 in DNA: TGTGCCAGCAGCTTCCAGGGATTGAACACTGAAGCTTTCTTT. Protein sequence: CASSFQGLNTEAFF.

The rearrangement joins TRBV20-1 to TRBJ1-2; D is perhaps TRBD1 (5 bases). This CDR3 region has 13 residues. Trimming left V 3 bases short and J 6 bases short, with 14 bases between. From germline, CDR1 is DFQATT and CDR2 SNEGSKA (reference sequence). The CDR3 here is CSASDTGRNGYTF. CDR3 bases: TGCAGTGCTAGTGATACAGGAAGAAATGGCTACACCTTC.

This clone was seen a handful of times. The rearrangement uses TRBV7-6 and TRBJ2-2, with 7 bases aligning to TRBD2. Germline values: CDR1 SGHVS, CDR2 FNYEAQ. The CDR3 is made up of 15 amino acids. V shed 7 bases, J shed 2 bases, and the junction held 7 bases outside the gene matches. The CDR3 loop is CASNVGGKNTGELFF. The CDR3 DNA is TGTGCCAGCAACGTGGGGGGGAAAAACACCGGGGAGCTGTTTTTT.

The chain joins TRBV9 to TRBJ1-5; D is possibly TRBD1 (5 bases). V was shortened by 3 bases and J by 2 bases, with 12 bases between the two germline ends. The CDR3 contains 15 residues. Germline V gene sequence: CDR1 SGDLS, CDR2 YYNGEE. The CDR3, as DNA: TGTGCCAGCAGCGAGAGGGGCGGGGGCAATCAGCCCCAGCATTTT. This gives the protein CASSERGGGNQPQHF.

The gene calls are TRBV27 and TRBJ2-7; no clear D gene. CDR1 and CDR2 (germline): MNHEY, SMNVEV (reference sequence). Trimming cost V 2 bases and J 4 bases, with 9 bases left between them. The CDR3 has 13 amino acids. In nucleotides, the CDR3 is TGTGCCAGCAGTTTAGCCCCGCGGTACGAGCAGTACTTC. It codes for CASSLAPRYEQYF.

The chain combines TRBV7-2 with TRBJ2-2; possible D gene TRBD1, 6 bases. Looked up from germline, CDR1 is SGHTA and CDR2 is FQGNSA. Deletions cut 5 bases from V and 4 bases from J, with 14 bases between. This CDR3 contains 15 residues. The CDR3 loop is CASSLPQGTTGELFF. The CDR3 nucleotides are TGTGCCAGCAGCCTACCACAGGGCACCACCGGGGAGCTGTTTTTT.

The chain joins TRBV7-3 to TRBJ2-3; D is uncertain. In germline, CDR1 is SGHTA, CDR2 FQGTGA. V dropped 3 bases and J dropped 4 bases, with 11 bases sitting between them. The CDR3 runs 14 residues. The CDR3 reads CASSFVSTADTQYF. The CDR3 bases are TGTGCCAGCAGCTTTGTTAGTACGGCAGATACGCAGTATTTT.

This chain uses TRBV5-1 with TRBJ2-7, with TRBD2 matching over 7 bases. The CDR3 is made up of 15 amino acids. Trimming cost V 3 bases and J 0 bases; bases outside gene matches: 6. CDR1 SGHRS and CDR2 YFSETQ come from the germline V gene. CDR3 coding DNA: TGCGCCAGCAGCTCGCTAGCGGCGGGCTCCTACGAGCAGTACTTC. Its translation: CASSSLAAGSYEQYF.